This is a list of T cell receptor beta chains from one sample in a study of OX40 agonist ivuxolimab in advanced cancers. Repertoires were generated with immunoSEQ multiplex PCR, while TCRdb's copy carries only in-frame clones and drops some. The sample lists tens of thousands of clones, 90% occurring once. Sequencing used CD4+ or CD8+ T cells sorted from blood, obtained in a trial of the OX40 agonist ivuxolimab. The receptors come from an adult with an advanced solid tumor such as melanoma, head and neck, liver or kidney cancer. The CDR3 runs from the conserved cysteine through the conserved F or W. D genes are given only for firm matches. Size is stated for part of the rows, as once, few or many counts, or as a class when the clone is expanded.

15 TRBJ2-1 TRBV29-1 few TRBD2 TGCAGCGTATCCAGGGCGGCTAGCGGGAGCAATGAGCAGTTCTTC CSVSRAASGSNEQFF
15 TRBJ2-1 TRBV2 - TRBD2 TGTGCCAGCAGGAAGGGACTAGCGGAGTCCAATGAGCAGTTCTTC CASRKGLAESNEQFF
16 TRBJ2-7 TRBV5-1 once - TGCGCCAGCAGCTTGGGACGGGGGCAGCGTCGCTACGAGCAGTACTTC CASSLGRGQRRYEQYF
13 TRBJ1-2 TRBV7-9 - TRBD1 TGTGCCAGCAGCCCAGGACAGGGACGTGGCTACACCTTC CASSPGQGRGYTF
15 TRBJ2-7 TRBV7-2 few TRBD2 TGTGCCAGCAGCCAAGATCTAGCGGGCTCCTACGAGCAGTACTTC CASSQDLAGSYEQYF
12 TRBJ2-2 TRBV6-1 - - TGTGCCAGCAGCGAGCTAGTCGGGGAGCTGTTTTTT CASSELVGELFF
14 TRBJ2-7 TRBV9 - - TGTGCCAGCAGCGTAGTAGCGGAGGGGTACGAGCAGTACTTC CASSVVAEGYEQYF
12 TRBJ1-1 TRBV30 few - TGTGCCTGGGGGGCCCAGGGCACTGAAGCTTTCTTT CAWGAQGTEAFF
17 TRBJ2-7 TRBV5-1 - TRBD2 TGCGCCAGCAGCCCGGGGGGGACTAGCGGGAGGGCCTACGAGCAGTACTTC CASSPGGTSGRAYEQYF
17 TRBJ1-6 TRBV27 - - TGTGCCAGCAGTTGGCATAAGGACAGCTATTATAATTCACCCCTCCACTTT CASSWHKDSYYNSPLHF
17 TRBJ2-1 TRBV7-3 - TRBD2 TGTGCCAGCAGCCCAGGGCTGTCCGGACTAGCGGGACGGGAGCAGTTCTTC CASSPGLSGLAGREQFF
15 TRBJ2-7 TRBV6-6 - - TGTGCCAGCAGTCGATTAGCGGATGCCTCCTACGAGCAGTACTTC CASSRLADASYEQYF
13 TRBJ1-5 TRBV18 - - TGTGCCAGCTCGATTGGACGGGATCAGCCCCAGCATTTT CASSIGRDQPQHF
11 TRBJ2-1 TRBV20-1 - - TGCAGTGCTAGCCTGGACAATGAGCAGTTCTTC CSASLDNEQFF
16 TRBJ2-3 TRBV7-2 - - TGTGCCAGCAGCTTAGTAGGGGTTGGCGAAACAGATACGCAGTATTTT CASSLVGVGETDTQYF
15 TRBJ2-1 TRBV28 - TRBD2 TGTGCCAGCAGTTTAGCACTAGCGGGCATCAATGAGCAGTTCTTC CASSLALAGINEQFF
13 TRBJ2-5 TRBV7-9 - - TGTGCCAGCAGCATCTCAGGGGTAGAGACCCAGTACTTC CASSISGVETQYF
16 TRBJ2-7 TRBV25-1 - - TGTGCCAGCAGTGAATATAGGCCCGCAGGGGTTAACGAGCAGTACTTC CASSEYRPAGVNEQYF
15 TRBJ2-7 TRBV9 - - TGTGCCAGCAGTATCGGGGGGCCGGGGTCCTACGAGCAGTACTTC CASSIGGPGSYEQYF
18 TRBJ2-5 TRBV12-5 - TRBD1 TGTGCTAGTGGTTTACGGCAGACAGGGGGCTCTGAAGAAGAGACCCAGTACTTC CASGLRQTGGSEEETQYF
15 TRBJ2-3 TRBV6-1 - - TGTGCCAGCACCGTGATTGGCGGTGGAGGAGATACGCAGTATTTT CASTVIGGGGDTQYF
14 TRBJ2-7 TRBV7-3 - - TGTGCCAGCAGCTCGGTCGAGGGGGGCTACGAGCAGTACTTC CASSSVEGGYEQYF
11 TRBJ2-7 TRBV11-2 - - TGTGCCAGCAGCCTTGCGGGGGAGCAGTACTTC CASSLAGEQYF
15 TRBJ1-1 TRBV7-8 - - TGTGCCAGCAGCTTAGGAGGGGGTATGAACACTGAAGCTTTCTTT CASSLGGGMNTEAFF
14 TRBJ1-1 TRBV19 - TRBD1 TGTGCCAGTACTACGACAGGGGGTGACACTGAAGCTTTCTTT CASTTTGGDTEAFF